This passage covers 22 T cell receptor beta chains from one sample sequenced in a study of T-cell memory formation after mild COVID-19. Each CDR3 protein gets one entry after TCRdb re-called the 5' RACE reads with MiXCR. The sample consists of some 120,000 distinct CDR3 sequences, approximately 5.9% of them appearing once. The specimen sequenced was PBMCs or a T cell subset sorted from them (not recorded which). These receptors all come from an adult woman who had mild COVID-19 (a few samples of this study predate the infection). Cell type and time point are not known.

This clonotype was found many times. The chain's CDR3 is CASSMIGGGVYNEQFF. In nucleotides, the CDR3 is TGCGCCAGCAGCATGATCGGAGGCGGGGTATACAATGAGCAGTTCTTC. The rearrangement uses TRBV5-1 and TRBJ2-1; maybe TRBD2 (6 bases). The germline CDR1 and CDR2 sequences are SGHRS and YFSETQ. This CDR3 has 16 residues. V was cut by 4 bases and J by 4 bases, with 18 bases left in between.

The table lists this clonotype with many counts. The CDR3 is CASSYRPVFSGNTIYF. The CDR3, as DNA: TGTGCCAGCAGTTACCGACCAGTTTTCTCTGGAAACACCATATATTTT. The chain recombines TRBV6-5 with TRBJ1-3; D not resolved. Germline-derived CDR1 and CDR2 are MNHEY and SVGAGI. V lost 2 bases and J 0 bases, leaving 11 bases between the germline ends. This CDR3 has 16 amino acids.

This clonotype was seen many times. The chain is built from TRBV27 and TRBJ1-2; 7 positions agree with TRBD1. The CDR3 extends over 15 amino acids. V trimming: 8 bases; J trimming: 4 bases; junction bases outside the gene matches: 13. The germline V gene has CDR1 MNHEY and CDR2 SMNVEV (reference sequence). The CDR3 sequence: CASRRGGPNLYGYTF. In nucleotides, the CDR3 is TGTGCCAGCCGCAGAGGGGGCCCCAACCTCTATGGCTACACCTTC.

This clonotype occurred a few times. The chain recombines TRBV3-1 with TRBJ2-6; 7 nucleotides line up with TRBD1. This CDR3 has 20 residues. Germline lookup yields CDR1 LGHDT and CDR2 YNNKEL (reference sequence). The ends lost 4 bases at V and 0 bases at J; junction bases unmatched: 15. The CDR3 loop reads CASSPLRQGVSLSGANVLTF. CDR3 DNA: TGTGCCAGCAGCCCCCTAAGACAGGGTGTCTCCCTCTCTGGGGCCAACGTCCTGACTTTC.

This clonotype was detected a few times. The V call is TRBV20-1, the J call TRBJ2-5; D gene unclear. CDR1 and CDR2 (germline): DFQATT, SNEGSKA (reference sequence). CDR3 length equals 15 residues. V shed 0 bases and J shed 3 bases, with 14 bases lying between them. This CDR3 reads CSARDLRQAEETQYF. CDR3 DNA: TGCAGTGCTAGAGATCTGAGGCAGGCCGAAGAGACCCAGTACTTC.

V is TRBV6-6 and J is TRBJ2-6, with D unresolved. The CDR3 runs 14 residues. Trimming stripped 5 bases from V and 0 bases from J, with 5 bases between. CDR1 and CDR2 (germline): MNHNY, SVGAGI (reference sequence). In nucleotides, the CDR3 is TGTGCCAGCAGTGCGGTCTCTGGGGCCAACGTCCTGACTTTC. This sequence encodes CASSAVSGANVLTF.

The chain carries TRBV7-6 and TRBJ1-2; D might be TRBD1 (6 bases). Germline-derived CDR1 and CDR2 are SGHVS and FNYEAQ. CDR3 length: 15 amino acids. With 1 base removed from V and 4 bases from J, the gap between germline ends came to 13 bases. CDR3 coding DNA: TGTGCCAGCAGCTTAGGTATTGGACAGATCTATGGCTACACCTTC. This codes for CASSLGIGQIYGYTF. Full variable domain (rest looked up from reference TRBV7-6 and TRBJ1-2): GAGVSQSPRYKVTKRGQDVALRCDPISGHVSLYWYRQALGQGPEFLTYFNYEAQQDKSGLPNDRFSAERPEGSISTLTIQRTEQRDSAMYRCASSLGIGQIYGYTFGSGTRLTVV.

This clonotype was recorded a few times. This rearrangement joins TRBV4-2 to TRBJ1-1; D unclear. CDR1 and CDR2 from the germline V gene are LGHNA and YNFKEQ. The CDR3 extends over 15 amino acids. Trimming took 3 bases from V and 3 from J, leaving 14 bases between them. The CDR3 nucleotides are TGTGCCAGCAGCCATGACATTACGGCGGACACTGAAGCTTTCTTT. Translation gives CASSHDITADTEAFF.

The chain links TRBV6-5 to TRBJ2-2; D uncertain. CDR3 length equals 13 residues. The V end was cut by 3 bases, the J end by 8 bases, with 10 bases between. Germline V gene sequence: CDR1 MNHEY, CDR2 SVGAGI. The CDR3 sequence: CASSYSRAGELFF. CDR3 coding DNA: TGTGCCAGCAGTTATTCTAGGGCAGGGGAGCTGTTTTTT.

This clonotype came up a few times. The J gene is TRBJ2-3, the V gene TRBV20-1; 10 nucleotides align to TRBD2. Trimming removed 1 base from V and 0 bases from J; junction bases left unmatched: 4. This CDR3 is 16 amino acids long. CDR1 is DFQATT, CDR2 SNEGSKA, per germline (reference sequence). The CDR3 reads CSARASSGRSTDTQYF. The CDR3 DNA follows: TGCAGTGCTAGAGCCTCTAGCGGGAGAAGCACAGATACGCAGTATTTT.

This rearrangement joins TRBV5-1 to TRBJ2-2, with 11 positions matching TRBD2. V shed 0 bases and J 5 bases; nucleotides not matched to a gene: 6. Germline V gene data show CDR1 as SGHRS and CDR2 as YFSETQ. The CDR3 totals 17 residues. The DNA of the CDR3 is TGCGCCAGCAGCTTGGTCGGACTAGCGGGTTATACCGGGGAGCTGTTTTTT. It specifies CASSLVGLAGYTGELFF. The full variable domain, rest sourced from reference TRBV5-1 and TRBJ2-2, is KAGVTQTPRYLIKTRGQQVTLSCSPISGHRSVSWYQQTPGQGLQFLFEYFSETQRNKGNFPGRFSGRQFSNSRSEMNVSTLELGDSALYLCASSLVGLAGYTGELFFGEGSRLTVL.

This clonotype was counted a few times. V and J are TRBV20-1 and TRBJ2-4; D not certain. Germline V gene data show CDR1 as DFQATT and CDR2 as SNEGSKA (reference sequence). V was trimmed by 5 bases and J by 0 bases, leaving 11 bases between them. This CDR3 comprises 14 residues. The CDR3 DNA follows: TGCAGTGCTCCTCAGGTGCTAGCCAAAAACATTCAGTACTTC. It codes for CSAPQVLAKNIQYF.

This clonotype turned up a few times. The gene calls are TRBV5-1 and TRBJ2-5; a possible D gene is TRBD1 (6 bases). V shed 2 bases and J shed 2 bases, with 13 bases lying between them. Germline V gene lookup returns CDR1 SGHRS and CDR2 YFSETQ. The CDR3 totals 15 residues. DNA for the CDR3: TGCGCCAGCAGCTTCCTACAGGGCAGGCAAGAGACCCAGTACTTC. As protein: CASSFLQGRQETQYF.

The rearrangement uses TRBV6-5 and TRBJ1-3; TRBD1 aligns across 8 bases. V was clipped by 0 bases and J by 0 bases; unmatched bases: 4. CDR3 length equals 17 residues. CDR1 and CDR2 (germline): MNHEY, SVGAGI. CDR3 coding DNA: TGTGCCAGCAGTTACTCGCGACAGGGGCTCTCTGGAAACACCATATATTTT. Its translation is CASSYSRQGLSGNTIYF.

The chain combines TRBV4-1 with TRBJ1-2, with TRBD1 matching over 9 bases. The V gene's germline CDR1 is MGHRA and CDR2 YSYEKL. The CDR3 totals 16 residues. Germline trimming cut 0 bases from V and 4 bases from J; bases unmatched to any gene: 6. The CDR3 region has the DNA TGCGCCAGCAGCCAAGAAGGGACAGGGTCTACCTATGGCTACACCTTC. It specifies CASSQEGTGSTYGYTF.

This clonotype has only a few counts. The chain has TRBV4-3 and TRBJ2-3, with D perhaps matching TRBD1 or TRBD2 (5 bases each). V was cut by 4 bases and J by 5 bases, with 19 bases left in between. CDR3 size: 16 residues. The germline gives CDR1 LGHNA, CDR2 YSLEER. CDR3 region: CASSLDSRGRGDTQYF. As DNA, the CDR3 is TGCGCCAGCAGCCTCGATTCTAGGGGACGAGGAGATACGCAGTATTTT.

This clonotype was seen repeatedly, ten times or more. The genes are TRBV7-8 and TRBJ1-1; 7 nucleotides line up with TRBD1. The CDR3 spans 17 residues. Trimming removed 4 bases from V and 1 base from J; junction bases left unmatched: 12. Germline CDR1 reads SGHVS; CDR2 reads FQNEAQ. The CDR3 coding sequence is TGTGCCAGCAGCTCACTTTCGTGGGGACAGTCGAACACTGAAGCTTTCTTT. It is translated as CASSSLSWGQSNTEAFF.

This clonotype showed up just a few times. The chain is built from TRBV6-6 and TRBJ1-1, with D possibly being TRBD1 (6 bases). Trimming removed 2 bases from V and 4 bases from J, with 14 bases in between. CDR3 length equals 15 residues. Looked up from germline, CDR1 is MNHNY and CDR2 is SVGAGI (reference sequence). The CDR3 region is CASSYRDTGRTEAFF. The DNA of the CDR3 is TGTGCCAGCAGTTACAGGGACACGGGTCGCACTGAAGCTTTCTTT.

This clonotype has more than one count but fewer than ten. CDR3 in amino acids: CASSLRTSVNEQFF. The CDR3, as DNA: TGTGCCAGCAGTCTCCGGACTAGCGTAAATGAGCAGTTCTTC. The rearrangement links TRBV12-3 or TRBV12-4 to TRBJ2-1; 9 bases are shared with TRBD2. With V trimmed by 5 bases and J by 7 bases, 6 bases remained unmatched. The CDR3 spans 14 residues.

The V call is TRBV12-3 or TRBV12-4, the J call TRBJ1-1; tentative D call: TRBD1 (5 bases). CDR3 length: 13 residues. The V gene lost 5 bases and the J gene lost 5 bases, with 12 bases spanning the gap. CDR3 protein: CASSPGARTEAFF. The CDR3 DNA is TGTGCCAGCAGTCCCGGGGCGCGGACTGAAGCTTTCTTT.

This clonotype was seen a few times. The CDR3 DNA follows: TGTGCCAGCAGGGTTGACAGGGGACCAACGGAAAAACTGTTTTTT. It specifies CASRVDRGPTEKLFF. The rearrangement uses TRBV2 and TRBJ1-4; 8 nucleotides align to TRBD1. The CDR3 is 15 residues long. Germline trimming cut 6 bases from V and 8 bases from J; bases unmatched to any gene: 11. Germline V gene sequence: CDR1 SNHLY, CDR2 FYNNEI.

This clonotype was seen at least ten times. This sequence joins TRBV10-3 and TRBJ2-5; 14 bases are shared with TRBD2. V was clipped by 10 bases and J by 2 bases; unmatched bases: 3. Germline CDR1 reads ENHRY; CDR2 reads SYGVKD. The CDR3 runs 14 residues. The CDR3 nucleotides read TGTGCCACCGGGACTAGCGGGGGTCAAGAGACCCAGTACTTC. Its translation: CATGTSGGQETQYF.